This T cell receptor (beta chain) was profiled in a study of shared clonotypes between healthy human individuals. Looking at the study overall: Used for every donor were three CD4 naive, three CD4 memory, two CD8 naive and one CD8 memory plate. General study points: Roughly 5% was the fraction of naive CD4 clonotypes found shared across a handful of donors.

The table came from immunoSEQ multiplex PCR; TCRdb's copy has only in-frame clones and leaves some out. Of about 230,000 clones detected, approximately 70% appear once; the ten largest clones hold around 10%. As for this clone: Its antigen is not identified.

Germline assignment: CDR1 MDHEN and CDR2 SYDVKM. The CDR3 runs to 13 residues. V lost 10 bases and J lost 6, with 18 bases in between. Sequenced: memory CD4+ T cells sorted from blood. This sample's subset: CD45RA-negative fraction. This receptor was obtained from a man aged 30 to 45 in good health. This chain connects TRBV28 to TRBJ2-5, with no clear D. The CDR3 nucleotides read TGTGCCACCAAAGCTATTTCGGCGAAGACCCAGTACTTC. Translating it yields CATKAISAKTQYF.